This entry features one T cell receptor (beta chain) sequence. These data belong to a study of T cell responses to AZD1222 COVID-19 vaccine. This CDR3 is 14 amino acids long. The V end was cut by 0 bases, the J end by 7 bases, with 9 bases between. Germline CDR1 and CDR2: LGHDT and YNNKEL (reference sequence). The method was immunoSEQ multiplex PCR; TCRdb's version includes in-frame clones alone and lacks a portion of them. Of 100,000 to 150,000 clones detected, approximately 89% appear once; the ten largest clones hold about 5%. The V and J genes are TRBV3-1 (or the pseudogene TRBV3-2) and TRBJ1-4, with D hard to call. The TCR was taken from an adult in good health. Source: peripheral blood, taken on day 0 of AZD1222 vaccination. The CDR3 DNA reads as TGTGCCAGCAGCCAAGATGCCGGGTCTGAAAAACTGTTTTTT. This gives the protein CASSQDAGSEKLFF.